This T cell receptor beta chain was obtained from a study of CD8+CD57+ T cells in acquired aplastic anemia. Patients chosen for sequencing had CD8+CD57+ cells that had expanded, as shown by flow cytometry. Germline CDR1 is DFQATT and CDR2 is SNEGSKA (reference sequence). The CDR3 runs 16 residues. The ends lost 6 bases at V and 4 bases at J; junction bases unmatched: 13. Template material for TCR beta VDJ and CDR3 profiling consisted of genomic DNA. TCRdb independently ran MiXCR on the reads; one entry per CDR3 protein. The table records about 200,000 distinct CDR3 sequences, around three fifths of them present only once.

This sequence joins TRBV20-1 and TRBJ2-5; 11 bases align to TRBD2. The material sequenced was sorted CD4+, CD8+, or CD8+CD57+ T cells (not recorded which) from PBMCs. The sequence was collected from a human donor with aplastic anemia. CDR3 in DNA: TGCAGTGCCCGAGGTAGCGGGGGGGCCTGGAGAGAGACCCAGTACTTC. Its protein is CSARGSGGAWRETQYF.